The source of this T cell receptor beta chain is a study of technical replicates of blood from a handful of donors. Using immunoSEQ multiplex PCR, the repertoire was profiled, and TCRdb retains in-frame clones only, with some absent. The table lists 91,000 or so clones, around 95% of them singletons, with around 0.21% in the top ten. CDR3 length: 16 residues. From germline, CDR1 is SGHRS and CDR2 YFSETQ. V lost 6 bases, J lost 8 bases, and 24 bases lay in between. The specimen was T cells isolated from PBMCs. The chain links TRBV5-1 to TRBJ2-4; a weak D match, TRBD2 (6 bases). The receptor comes from a human donor in good health. DNA of the CDR3: TGCGCCAGCACCCAAGGTCATGGGGGGAGTGGGGACATTCAGTACTTC. Its translation: CASTQGHGGSGDIQYF.